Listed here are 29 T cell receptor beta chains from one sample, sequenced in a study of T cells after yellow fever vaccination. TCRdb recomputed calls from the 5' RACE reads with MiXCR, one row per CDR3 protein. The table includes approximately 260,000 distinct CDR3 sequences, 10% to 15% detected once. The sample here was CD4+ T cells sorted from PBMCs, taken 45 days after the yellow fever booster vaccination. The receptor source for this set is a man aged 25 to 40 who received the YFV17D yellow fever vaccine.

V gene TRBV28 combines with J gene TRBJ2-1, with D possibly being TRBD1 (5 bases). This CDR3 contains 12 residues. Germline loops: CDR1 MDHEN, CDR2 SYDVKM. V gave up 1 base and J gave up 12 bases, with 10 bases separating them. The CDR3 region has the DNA TGTGCCAGCAGTTTATCCGTTCAGGGGCAGTTCTTC. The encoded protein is CASSLSVQGQFF.

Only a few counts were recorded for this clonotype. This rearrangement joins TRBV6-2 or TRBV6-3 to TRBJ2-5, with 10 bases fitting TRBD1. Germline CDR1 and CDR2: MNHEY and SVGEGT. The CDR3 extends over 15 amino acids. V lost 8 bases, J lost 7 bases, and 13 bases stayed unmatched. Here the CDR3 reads CASGPRGQGVRTQYF. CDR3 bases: TGTGCCAGCGGCCCCCGTGGACAGGGGGTTAGGACCCAGTACTTC.

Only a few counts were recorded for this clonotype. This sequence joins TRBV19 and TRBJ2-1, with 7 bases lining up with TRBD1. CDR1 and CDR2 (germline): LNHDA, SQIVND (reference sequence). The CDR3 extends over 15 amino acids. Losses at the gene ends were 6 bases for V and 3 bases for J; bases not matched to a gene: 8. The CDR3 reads CASRDRAKDYNEQFF. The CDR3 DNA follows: TGTGCCAGTAGAGACAGGGCGAAAGACTACAATGAGCAGTTCTTC.

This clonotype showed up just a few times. DNA of the CDR3: TGTGCCTGGAGTGTGGGTAGCGGGAGGACCTGGCAGTATTTT. As protein: CAWSVGSGRTWQYF. V and J are TRBV30 and TRBJ2-3; TRBD2 matches at 10 bases. The CDR3 runs 14 residues. Germline V gives CDR1 GTSNPN, CDR2 SVGIG (reference sequence). V dropped 0 bases and J dropped 11; count of bases not matched to a gene: 8. The full variable domain, its missing parts supplied by reference TRBV30 and TRBJ2-3, is SQTIHQWPATLVQPVGSPLSLECTVEGTSNPNLYWYRQAAGRGLQLLFYSVGIGQISSEVPQNLSASRPQDRQFILSSKKLLLSDSGFYLCAWSVGSGRTWQYFGPGTRLTVL.

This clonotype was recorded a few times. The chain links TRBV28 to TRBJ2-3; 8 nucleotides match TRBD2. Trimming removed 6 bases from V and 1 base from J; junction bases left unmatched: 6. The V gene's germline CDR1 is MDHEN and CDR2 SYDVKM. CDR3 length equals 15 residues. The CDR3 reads CASRPGGGGTDTQYF. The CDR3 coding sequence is TGTGCCAGCAGGCCCGGGGGGGGCGGCACAGATACGCAGTATTTT.

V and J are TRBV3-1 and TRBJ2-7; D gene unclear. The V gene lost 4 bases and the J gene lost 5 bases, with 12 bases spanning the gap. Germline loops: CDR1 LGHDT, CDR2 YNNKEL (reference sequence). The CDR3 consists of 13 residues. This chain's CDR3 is CASSRDMRHEQYF. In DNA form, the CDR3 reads TGTGCCAGCAGCCGAGACATGCGCCACGAGCAGTACTTC.

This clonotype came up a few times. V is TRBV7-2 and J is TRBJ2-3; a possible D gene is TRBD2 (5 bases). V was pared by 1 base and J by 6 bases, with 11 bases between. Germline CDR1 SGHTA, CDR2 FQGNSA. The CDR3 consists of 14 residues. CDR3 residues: CASSLEASYDTQYF. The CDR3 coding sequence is TGTGCCAGCAGCTTAGAGGCTAGCTATGATACGCAGTATTTT.

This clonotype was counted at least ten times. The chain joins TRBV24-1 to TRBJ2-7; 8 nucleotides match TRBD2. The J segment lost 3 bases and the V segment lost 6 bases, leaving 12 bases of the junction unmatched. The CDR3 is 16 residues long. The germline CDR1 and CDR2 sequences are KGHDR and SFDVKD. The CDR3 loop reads CATSPARGAGDYEQYF. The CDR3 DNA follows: TGTGCCACCAGTCCCGCTCGGGGAGCGGGAGACTACGAGCAGTACTTC.

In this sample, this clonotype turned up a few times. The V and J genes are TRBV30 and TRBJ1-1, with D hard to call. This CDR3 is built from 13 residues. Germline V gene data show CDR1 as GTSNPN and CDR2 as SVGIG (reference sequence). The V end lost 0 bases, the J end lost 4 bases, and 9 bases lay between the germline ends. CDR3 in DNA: TGTGCCTGGAGTGTCCAGATTAGCACTGAAGCTTTCTTT. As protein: CAWSVQISTEAFF.

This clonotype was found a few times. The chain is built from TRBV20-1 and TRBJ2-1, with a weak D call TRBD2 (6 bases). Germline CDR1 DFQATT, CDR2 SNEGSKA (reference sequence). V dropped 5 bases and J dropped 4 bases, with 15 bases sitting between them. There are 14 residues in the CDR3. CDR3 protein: CSAGGTFVYNEQFF. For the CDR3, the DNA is TGCAGTGCTGGCGGGACCTTCGTATACAATGAGCAGTTCTTC.

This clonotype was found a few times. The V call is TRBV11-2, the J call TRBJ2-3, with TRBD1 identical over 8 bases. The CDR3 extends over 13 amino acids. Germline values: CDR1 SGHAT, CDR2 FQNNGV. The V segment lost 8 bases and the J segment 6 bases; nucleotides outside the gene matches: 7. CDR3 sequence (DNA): TGTGCCAGCGGACAGGGTGTAACGGATACGCAGTATTTT. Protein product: CASGQGVTDTQYF.

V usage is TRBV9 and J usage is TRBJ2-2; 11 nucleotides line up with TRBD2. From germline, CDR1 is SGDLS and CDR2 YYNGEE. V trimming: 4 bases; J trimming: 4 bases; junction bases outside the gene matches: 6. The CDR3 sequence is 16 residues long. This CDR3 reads CASSKTSGSSTGELFF. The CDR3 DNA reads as TGTGCCAGCAGCAAAACTAGCGGGAGTAGCACCGGGGAGCTGTTTTTT.

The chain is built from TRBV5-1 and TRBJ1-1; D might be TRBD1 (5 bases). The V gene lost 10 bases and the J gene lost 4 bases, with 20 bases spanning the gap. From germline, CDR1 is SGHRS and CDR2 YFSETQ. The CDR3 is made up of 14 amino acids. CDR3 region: CACAGGERGTEAFF. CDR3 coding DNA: TGCGCCTGTGCTGGAGGGGAAAGGGGCACTGAAGCTTTCTTT.

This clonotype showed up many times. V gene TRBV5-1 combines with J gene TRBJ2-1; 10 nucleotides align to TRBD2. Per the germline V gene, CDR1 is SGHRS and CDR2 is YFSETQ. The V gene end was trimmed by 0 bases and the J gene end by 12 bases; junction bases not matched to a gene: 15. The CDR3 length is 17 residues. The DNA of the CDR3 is TGCGCCAGCAGCTTGGAACTAGCGGGGAGTGCCATTGGTGGGCAGTTCTTC. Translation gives CASSLELAGSAIGGQFF.

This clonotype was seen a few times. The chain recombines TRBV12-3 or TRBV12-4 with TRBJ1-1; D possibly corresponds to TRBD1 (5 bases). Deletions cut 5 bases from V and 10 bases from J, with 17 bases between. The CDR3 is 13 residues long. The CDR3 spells CASSPRYQGRAFF. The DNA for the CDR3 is TGTGCCAGCAGTCCCCGGTACCAGGGAAGAGCTTTCTTT.

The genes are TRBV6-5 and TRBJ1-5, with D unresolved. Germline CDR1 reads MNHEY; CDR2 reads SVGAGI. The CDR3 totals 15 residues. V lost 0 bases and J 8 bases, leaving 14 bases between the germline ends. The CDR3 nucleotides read TGTGCCAGCAGTTACTCCCCGAGGGCAGATGAGCCCCAGCATTTT. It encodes CASSYSPRADEPQHF.

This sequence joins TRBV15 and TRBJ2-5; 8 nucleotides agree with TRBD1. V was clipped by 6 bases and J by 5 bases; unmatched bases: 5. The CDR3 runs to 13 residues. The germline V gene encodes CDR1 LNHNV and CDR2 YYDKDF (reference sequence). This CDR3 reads CATRRTGWETQYF. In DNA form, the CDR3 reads TGTGCCACCAGAAGGACAGGGTGGGAGACCCAGTACTTC.

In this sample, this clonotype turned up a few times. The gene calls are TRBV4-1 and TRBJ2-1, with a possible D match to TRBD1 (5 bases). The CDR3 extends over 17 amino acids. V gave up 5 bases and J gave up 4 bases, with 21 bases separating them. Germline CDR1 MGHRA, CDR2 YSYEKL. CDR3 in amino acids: CASSNKPADKIYNEQFF. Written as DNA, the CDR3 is TGCGCCAGCAGCAACAAGCCGGCGGACAAAATATACAATGAGCAGTTCTTC.

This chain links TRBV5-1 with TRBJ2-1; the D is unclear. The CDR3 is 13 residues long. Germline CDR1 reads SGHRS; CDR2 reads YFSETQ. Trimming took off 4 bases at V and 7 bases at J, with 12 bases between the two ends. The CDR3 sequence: CASSILQENEQFF. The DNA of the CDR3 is TGCGCCAGCAGCATCCTCCAGGAAAATGAGCAGTTCTTC. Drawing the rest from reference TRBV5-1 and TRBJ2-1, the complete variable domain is KAGVTQTPRYLIKTRGQQVTLSCSPISGHRSVSWYQQTPGQGLQFLFEYFSETQRNKGNFPGRFSGRQFSNSRSEMNVSTLELGDSALYLCASSILQENEQFFGPGTRLTVL.

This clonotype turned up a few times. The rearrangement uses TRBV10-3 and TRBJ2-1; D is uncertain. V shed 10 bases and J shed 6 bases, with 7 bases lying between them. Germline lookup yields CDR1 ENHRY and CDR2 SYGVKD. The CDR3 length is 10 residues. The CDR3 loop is CATLSNEQFF. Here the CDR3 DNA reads TGTGCCACCCTTAGCAATGAGCAGTTCTTC.

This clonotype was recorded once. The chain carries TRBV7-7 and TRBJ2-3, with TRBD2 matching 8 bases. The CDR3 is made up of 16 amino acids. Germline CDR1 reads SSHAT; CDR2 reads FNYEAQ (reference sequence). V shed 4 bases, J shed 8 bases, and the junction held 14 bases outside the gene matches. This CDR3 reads CASSSAGSGGPATQYF. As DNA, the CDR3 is TGTGCCAGCAGCTCGGCGGGGTCGGGAGGGCCAGCTACGCAGTATTTT.

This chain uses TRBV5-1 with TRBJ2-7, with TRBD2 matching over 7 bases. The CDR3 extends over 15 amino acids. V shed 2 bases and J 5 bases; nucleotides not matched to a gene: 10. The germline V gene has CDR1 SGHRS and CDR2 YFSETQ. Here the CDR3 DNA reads TGCGCCAGCAGCTTCTTTGCGGGAGAGGTCCACGAGCAGTACTTC. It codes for CASSFFAGEVHEQYF. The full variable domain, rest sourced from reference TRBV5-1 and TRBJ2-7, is KAGVTQTPRYLIKTRGQQVTLSCSPISGHRSVSWYQQTPGQGLQFLFEYFSETQRNKGNFPGRFSGRQFSNSRSEMNVSTLELGDSALYLCASSFFAGEVHEQYFGPGTRLTVT.

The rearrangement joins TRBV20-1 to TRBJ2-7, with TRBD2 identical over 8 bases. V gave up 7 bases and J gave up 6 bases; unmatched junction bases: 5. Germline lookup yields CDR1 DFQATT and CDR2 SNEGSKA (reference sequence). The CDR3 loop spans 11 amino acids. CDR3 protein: CSVQREFEQYF. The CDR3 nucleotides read TGCAGTGTACAGCGGGAGTTCGAGCAGTACTTC.

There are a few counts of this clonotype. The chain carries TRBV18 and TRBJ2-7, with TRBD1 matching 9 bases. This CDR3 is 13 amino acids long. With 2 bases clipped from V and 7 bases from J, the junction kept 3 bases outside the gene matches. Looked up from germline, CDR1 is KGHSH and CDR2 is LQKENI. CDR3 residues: CASSPTGGREQYF. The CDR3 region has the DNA TGTGCCAGCTCACCAACAGGGGGCAGGGAGCAGTACTTC.

CDR3 sequence (DNA): TGTGCCAGCAGTTACCAGCCCCCAATCAGCGGTGGTGGGGCAGATACGCAGTATTTT. Protein: CASSYQPPISGGGADTQYF. The chain is built from TRBV6-5 and TRBJ2-3; a weak D match, TRBD2 (5 bases). This CDR3 has 19 amino acids. The germline V gene has CDR1 MNHEY and CDR2 SVGAGI. The V end was cut by 2 bases, the J end by 4 bases, with 25 bases between.

In DNA, the CDR3 is TGTGCCAGCAGTTCACTTCGAGACCCCGGGCAACAAGGGGGTGAAGCTTTCTTT. It specifies CASSSLRDPGQQGGEAFF. The chain joins TRBV27 to TRBJ1-1; D might be TRBD1 (6 bases). Between the trimmed V and J ends, which lost 4 bases and 7 bases, there was a span of 28 bases. This CDR3 spans 18 amino acids. Germline-derived CDR1 and CDR2 are MNHEY and SMNVEV (reference sequence).

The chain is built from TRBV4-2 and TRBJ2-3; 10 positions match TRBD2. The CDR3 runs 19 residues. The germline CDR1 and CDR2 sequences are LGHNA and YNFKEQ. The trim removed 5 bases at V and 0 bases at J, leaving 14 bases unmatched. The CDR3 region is CASSASTPGLASSTDTQYF. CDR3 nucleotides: TGTGCCAGCAGCGCCAGCACCCCGGGACTAGCGTCTAGCACAGATACGCAGTATTTT.

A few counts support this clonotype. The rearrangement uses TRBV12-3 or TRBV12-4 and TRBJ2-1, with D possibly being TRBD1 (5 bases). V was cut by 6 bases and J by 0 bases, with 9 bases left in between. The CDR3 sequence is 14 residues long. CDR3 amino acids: CASRVTASYNEQFF. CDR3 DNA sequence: TGTGCCAGCAGGGTGACAGCCTCCTACAATGAGCAGTTCTTC.

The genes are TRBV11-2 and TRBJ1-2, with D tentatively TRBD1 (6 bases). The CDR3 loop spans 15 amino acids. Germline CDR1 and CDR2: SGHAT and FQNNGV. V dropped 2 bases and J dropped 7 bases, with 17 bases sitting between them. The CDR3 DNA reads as TGTGCCAGCAGCTTAACTTCGGGGACATCCCCTGGCTACACCTTC. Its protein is CASSLTSGTSPGYTF.